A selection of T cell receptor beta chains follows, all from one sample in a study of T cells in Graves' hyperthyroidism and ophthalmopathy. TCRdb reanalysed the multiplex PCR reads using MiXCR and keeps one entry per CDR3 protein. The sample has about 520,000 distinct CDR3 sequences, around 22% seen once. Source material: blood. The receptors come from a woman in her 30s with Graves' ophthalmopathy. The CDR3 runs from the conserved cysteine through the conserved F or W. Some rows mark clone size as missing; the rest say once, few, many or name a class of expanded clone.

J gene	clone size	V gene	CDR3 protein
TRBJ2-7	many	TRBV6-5	CASRPSDSFLREQYF
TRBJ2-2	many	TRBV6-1	CASSAVRYHTGELFF
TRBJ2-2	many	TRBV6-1	CASSGQGIYTGELFF
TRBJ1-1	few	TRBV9	CASSVGSPGQGDTEAFF
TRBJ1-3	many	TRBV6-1	CASMNVGNTIYF
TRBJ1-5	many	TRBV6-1	CASSEASRNQPQHF
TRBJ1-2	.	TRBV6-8	CASSYSDFPNTGIGHGYTF
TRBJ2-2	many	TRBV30	CARQGDNTGELFF
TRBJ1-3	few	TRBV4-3	CASSARGNTIYF
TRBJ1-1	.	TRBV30	CAWRTGTGNTEAFF
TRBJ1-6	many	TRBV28	CASSSAGLRYNSPLHF
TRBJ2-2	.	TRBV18	CASSGAPGTTNTGELFF
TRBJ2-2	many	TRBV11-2	CASSPSPAGSGELFF
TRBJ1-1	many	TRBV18	CASSPGSDTEAFF
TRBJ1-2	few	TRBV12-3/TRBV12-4	CASSLVRGGYGYTF
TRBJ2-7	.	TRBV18	CASSPDRVTYEQYF
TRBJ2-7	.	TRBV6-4	CASSAPLNYEQYF
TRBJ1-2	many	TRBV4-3	CASSQQGRGMGYGYTF
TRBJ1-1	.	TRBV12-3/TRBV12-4	CASSFPQEVAEAFF
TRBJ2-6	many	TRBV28	CASRDRGDSGANVLTF
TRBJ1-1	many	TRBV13	CASSPGRSNTEAFF
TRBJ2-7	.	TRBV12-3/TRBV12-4	CASSTQGAGGEQYF
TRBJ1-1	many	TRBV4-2	CASSQVELWDTEAFF
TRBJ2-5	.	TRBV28	CASSTPITGTGEETQYF
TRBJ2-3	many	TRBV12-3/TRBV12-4	CASSLGITDTQYF
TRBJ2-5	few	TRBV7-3	CASSLGVALGETQYF
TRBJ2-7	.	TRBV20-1	CSAREGGFGYEQYF
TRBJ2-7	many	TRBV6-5	CASLDGTYEQYF
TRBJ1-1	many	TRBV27	CASSFRDGGVTEAFF
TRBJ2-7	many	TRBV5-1	CASSLEGGSPYEQYF
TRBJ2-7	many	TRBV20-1	CSAKTIRRIDEQYF
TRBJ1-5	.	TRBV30	CAWRTQGSQPQHF
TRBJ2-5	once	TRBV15	CATSSSQETQYF
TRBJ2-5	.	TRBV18	CASSPGGLEETQYF
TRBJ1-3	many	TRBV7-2	CASSFERNTIYF
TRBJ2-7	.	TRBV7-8	CATQKEPSDNYEQYF
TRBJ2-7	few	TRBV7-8	CASSLAQGACYYEQYF
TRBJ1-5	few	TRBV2	CASSAGTGGLSNQPQHF
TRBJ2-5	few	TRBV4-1	CASSPDSGQQQETQYF
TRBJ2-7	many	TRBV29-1	CSVGEPPYEQYF
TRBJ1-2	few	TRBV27	CASSGGWGAGYTF
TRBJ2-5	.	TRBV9	CASSAAPQGSGETQYF
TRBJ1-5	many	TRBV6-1	CASSEVGQGGPWGNQPQHF
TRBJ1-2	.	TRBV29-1	CSVPAGYGYTF
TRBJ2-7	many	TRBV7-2	CASSLGSGVPYEQYF
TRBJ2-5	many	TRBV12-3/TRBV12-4	CASSHGGAETQYF
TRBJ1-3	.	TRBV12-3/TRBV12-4	CASRPHRGYGNTIYF
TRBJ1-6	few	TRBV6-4	CASSDEGIIYNSPLHF
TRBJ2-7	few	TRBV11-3	CASSSYGAGVYEQYF
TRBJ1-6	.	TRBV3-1	CASSREGYSPLHF
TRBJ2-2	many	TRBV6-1	CASSRDVLWGTGELFF
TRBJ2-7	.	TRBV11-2	CASSLLGALITYEQYF
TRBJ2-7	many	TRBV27	CASSLSLQSREQYF
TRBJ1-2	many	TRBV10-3	CAISAGQNYGYTF
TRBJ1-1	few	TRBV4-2	CASSQDWVVDTEAFF
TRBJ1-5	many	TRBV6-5	CASTSGTGNDQPQHF
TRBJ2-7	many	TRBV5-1	CASSLNPGGNYEQYF